The table lists the clone carrying this T cell receptor (beta chain) with a count of one. This sample was included in a study of blood T cell repertoires in COVID-19. Original data processing: Estimation of nucleated cell counts was performed using reference gene primer amplification. Data came from immunoSEQ multiplex PCR; TCRdb stores just in-frame clones and leaves some out. Clone size and V and J calls were adopted from that table, with D and trimming inferred from the DNA. The sample has approximately 93,000 clones; 60% to 85% are singletons. V was pared by 0 bases and J by 8 bases, with 17 bases between. The CDR3 is 15 residues long. Germline lookup yields CDR1 SGHTS and CDR2 YDEGEE.

This TCR derives from an elderly woman with acute or convalescent COVID-19. The V call is TRBV5-8, the J call TRBJ1-2; D not resolved. The source material was peripheral blood. CDR3 bases: TGTGCCAGCAGCTTGGTTTCAGTCCTTTCGTACGGCTACACCTTC. Translating gives CASSLVSVLSYGYTF. Full variable domain (rest looked up from reference TRBV5-8 and TRBJ1-2): EAGVTQSPTHLIKTRGQQATLRCSPISGHTSVYWYQQALGLGLQFLLWYDEGEERNRGNFPPRFSGRQFPNYSSELNVNALELEDSALYLCASSLVSVLSYGYTFGSGTRLTVV.